The rows below give T cell receptor beta chains drawn from one sample of a study of CD8+CD57+ T cells in acquired aplastic anemia. TCRdb passed the reads through MiXCR, listing each CDR3 protein once. The profile shows 260,000 or so distinct CDR3 sequences, 65% to 90% of them singletons. The sample was sorted CD4+, CD8+, or CD8+CD57+ T cells (not recorded which) from PBMCs. The receptors were sampled from a human donor with aplastic anemia. Each CDR3 is given with its conserved first and last residue. The order of the fields is J gene, V gene, CDR3 protein.

j_gene: TRBJ1-2
v_gene: TRBV29-1
CDR3aa: CSVAGVPDGYTF

j_gene: TRBJ2-1
v_gene: TRBV7-8
CDR3aa: CASSLARGPDKQYFF

j_gene: TRBJ2-3
v_gene: TRBV11-3
CDR3aa: CASSVATAPDTQYF

j_gene: TRBJ1-2
v_gene: TRBV7-2
CDR3aa: CASSLAIGTDTQYTF

j_gene: TRBJ2-1
v_gene: TRBV19
CDR3aa: CASSPRSGRQFF

j_gene: TRBJ1-1
v_gene: TRBV11-3
CDR3aa: CASSLDPAGEAFF

j_gene: TRBJ2-2
v_gene: TRBV12-3/TRBV12-4
CDR3aa: CASSLEGADTGELFF

j_gene: TRBJ2-3
v_gene: TRBV7-2
CDR3aa: CASSAGGTGTQTLYF

j_gene: TRBJ1-1
v_gene: TRBV7-3
CDR3aa: CASSPNRNTEAFF

j_gene: TRBJ2-3
v_gene: TRBV7-8
CDR3aa: CASSLLAGSTETQYF

j_gene: TRBJ2-1
v_gene: TRBV7-3
CDR3aa: CASSIHSADTHEFFF

j_gene: TRBJ2-1
v_gene: TRBV11-1
CDR3aa: CASSVGGIDEQFF

j_gene: TRBJ1-6
v_gene: TRBV7-9
CDR3aa: CASSLGDRGRSPLHF

j_gene: TRBJ1-2
v_gene: TRBV11-3
CDR3aa: CASSLERTGDYGYTF

j_gene: TRBJ1-1
v_gene: TRBV2
CDR3aa: CASIGLILGTEAFF